Shown below are 22 T cell receptor beta chains from a single sample sequenced in a study of T-cell memory formation after mild COVID-19. TCRdb reprocessed the 5' RACE reads with MiXCR, giving one entry per CDR3 protein. This sample carries 500,000 to 600,000 distinct CDR3 sequences, roughly 18% of them seen once, and the ten largest clones take around 12%. Material for sequencing was PBMCs or a T cell subset sorted from them (not recorded which). The receptors here all came from an adult woman who had mild COVID-19 (a few samples of this study predate the infection). Cell type and time point are not known.

The table lists this clonotype with a few counts. The chain links TRBV29-1 to TRBJ1-1, with D unresolved. Germline assignment: CDR1 SQVTM and CDR2 ANQGSEA. CDR3 length: 13 residues. V lost 6 bases and J lost 4, with 15 bases in between. As DNA, the CDR3 is TGCAGCGTCCCACAAAGGATGGGCACTGAAGCTTTCTTT. It yields the protein CSVPQRMGTEAFF.

This clonotype came up many times. The V call is TRBV5-1, the J call TRBJ2-4; D is possibly TRBD1 (6 bases). Per the germline V gene, CDR1 is SGHRS and CDR2 is YFSETQ. This CDR3 has 16 residues. V lost 5 bases and J 0 bases, leaving 15 bases between the germline ends. Here the CDR3 reads CASRKTDRLAKNIQYF. The CDR3, as DNA: TGCGCCAGCAGGAAGACGGACAGACTAGCCAAAAACATTCAGTACTTC. Looking up the rest from reference TRBV5-1 and TRBJ2-4 gives the full variable domain: KAGVTQTPRYLIKTRGQQVTLSCSPISGHRSVSWYQQTPGQGLQFLFEYFSETQRNKGNFPGRFSGRQFSNSRSEMNVSTLELGDSALYLCASRKTDRLAKNIQYFGAGTRLSVL.

This clonotype has only a few counts. The chain links TRBV2 to TRBJ2-6, with 7 bases matching TRBD2. The CDR3 length is 16 residues. Germline loops: CDR1 SNHLY, CDR2 FYNNEI. Trimming took 5 bases from V and 3 from J; bases not matched to a gene: 7. The CDR3 loop reads CASSPGRAYGANVLTF. As DNA, the CDR3 is TGTGCCAGCAGTCCGGGGAGGGCTTATGGGGCCAACGTCCTGACTTTC.

This clonotype came up a few times. The chain employs TRBV5-1 and TRBJ2-2, with 10 nucleotides matching TRBD1. The CDR3 totals 16 residues. In germline, CDR1 is SGHRS, CDR2 YFSETQ. V trimming: 4 bases; J trimming: 7 bases; junction bases outside the gene matches: 10. CDR3 bases: TGCGCCAGCAGCCTATCCGGGACAGGGGTCGGCGGGGAGCTGTTTTTT. Residues: CASSLSGTGVGGELFF.

The sample holds a few counts of this clonotype. The chain carries TRBV7-9 and TRBJ2-7, with TRBD2 as a possible D gene (7 bases). This CDR3 is 13 amino acids long. Germline loops: CDR1 SEHNR, CDR2 FQNEAQ (reference sequence). The germline V and J ends were trimmed by 5 bases and 2 bases, with 10 bases remaining between them. CDR3 amino acids: CASSRGATYEQYF. For the CDR3, the DNA is TGTGCCAGCAGCCGGGGGGCTACCTACGAGCAGTACTTC.

The chain couples TRBV29-1 to TRBJ1-1, with D possibly matching TRBD1 (6 bases). CDR1 and CDR2 from the germline V gene are SQVTM and ANQGSEA. V lost 7 bases, J lost 7 bases, and 10 bases lay in between. The CDR3 covers 10 residues. CDR3 region: CSAGDIEAFF. The CDR3 nucleotides are TGCAGCGCCGGGGACATTGAAGCTTTCTTT.

This clonotype has only a few counts. The rearrangement uses TRBV3-1 and TRBJ2-1, with D uncertain. V was shortened by 2 bases and J by 4 bases, with 12 bases between the two germline ends. The CDR3 runs 15 residues. The germline CDR1 and CDR2 sequences are LGHDT and YNNKEL (reference sequence). The CDR3 sequence is CASSQRRVLYNEQFF. CDR3 bases: TGTGCCAGCAGCCAAAGGAGAGTACTTTACAATGAGCAGTTCTTC.

The CDR3 is CASSPAVWGVNQPQHF. CDR3 coding DNA: TGTGCCAGCAGTCCCGCGGTGTGGGGAGTCAATCAGCCCCAGCATTTT. The V call is TRBV12-3 or TRBV12-4, the J call TRBJ1-5; D not certain. V lost 5 bases to trimming and J lost 3 bases, with 17 bases between them. The CDR3 is made up of 16 amino acids.

The chain combines TRBV7-9 with TRBJ1-4; 9 bases match TRBD1. CDR1 is SEHNR, CDR2 FQNEAQ, per germline (reference sequence). The V gene end was trimmed by 5 bases and the J gene end by 6 bases; junction bases not matched to a gene: 7. The CDR3 spans 15 residues. The CDR3 sequence: CASSNSDRGYEKLFF. The CDR3 bases are TGTGCCAGCAGCAACTCGGACAGGGGATATGAAAAACTGTTTTTT.

The V call is TRBV6-2 or TRBV6-3, the J call TRBJ2-7, with 7 bases fitting TRBD2. The CDR3 is 14 residues long. From germline, CDR1 is MNHEY and CDR2 SVGEGT. The V segment lost 2 bases and the J segment 2 bases; nucleotides outside the gene matches: 3. As DNA, the CDR3 is TGTGCCAGCAGTTACGGGACTACGACCTACGAGCAGTACTTC. Protein: CASSYGTTTYEQYF.

This clonotype was counted only a few times. The chain is built from TRBV3-1 and TRBJ2-2; possibly TRBD1 for D (5 bases). Trimming removed 4 bases at V and 0 bases at J, with 9 bases between. Germline V CDR1 and CDR2: LGHDT, YNNKEL (reference sequence). This CDR3 has 15 amino acids. The CDR3 DNA sequence: TGTGCCAGCAGCCCTACAGGCCCGAACACCGGGGAGCTGTTTTTT. This sequence encodes CASSPTGPNTGELFF.

There are a few counts of this clonotype. The chain couples TRBV7-9 to TRBJ2-7; D is undetermined. The germline gives CDR1 SEHNR, CDR2 FQNEAQ (reference sequence). V was pared by 2 bases and J by 1 base, with 9 bases between. The length of the CDR3 is 14 residues. The CDR3 sequence is CASSLSRSSYEQYF. The CDR3 coding sequence is TGTGCCAGCAGCTTATCCAGGAGTTCCTACGAGCAGTACTTC.

The rearrangement uses TRBV5-1 and TRBJ1-2; no definite D call. The CDR3 covers 14 residues. Germline V lookup: CDR1 SGHRS, CDR2 YFSETQ. Trimming left V 0 bases short and J 4 bases short, with 10 bases between. As DNA, the CDR3 is TGCGCCAGCAGCTTGGCGGACTCCTTCTATGGCTACACCTTC. Protein: CASSLADSFYGYTF.

This clonotype appeared a few times. The V gene is TRBV24-1, the J gene TRBJ2-1, with D perhaps matching TRBD1 or TRBD2 (5 bases each). Germline lookup yields CDR1 KGHDR and CDR2 SFDVKD. This CDR3 spans 16 amino acids. Trimming shortened V by 1 base and J by 0 bases, and 9 bases separated the two germline ends. The chain's CDR3 is CATSDLRDGSYNEQFF. The CDR3 bases are TGTGCCACCAGTGATTTAAGGGACGGCTCCTACAATGAGCAGTTCTTC.

The chain combines TRBV4-2 with TRBJ2-7; possibly TRBD1 or TRBD2 for D (5 bases each). V shed 0 bases and J shed 5 bases, with 11 bases lying between them. This CDR3 spans 14 amino acids. The germline gives CDR1 LGHNA, CDR2 YNFKEQ. CDR3 in amino acids: CASSQDLEGHEQYF. The CDR3 DNA is TGTGCCAGCAGCCAAGATTTAGAGGGGCACGAGCAGTACTTC.

This clonotype was observed a few times. The rearrangement uses TRBV10-3 and TRBJ2-7; TRBD1 matches at 7 bases. Germline V gene data show CDR1 as ENHRY and CDR2 as SYGVKD. After removal of 3 bases from V and 4 bases from J, the junction contained 3 bases not matched to a gene. The CDR3 has 13 amino acids. The CDR3 loop is CAISDGDRYEQYF. The DNA of the CDR3 is TGTGCCATCAGTGATGGGGACAGATACGAGCAGTACTTC.

The J gene is TRBJ1-2, the V gene TRBV27; TRBD1 aligns across 8 bases. The CDR3 is 14 amino acids. J was trimmed by 11 bases and V by 5 bases; bases with no gene match: 13. The germline V gene encodes CDR1 MNHEY and CDR2 SMNVEV (reference sequence). CDR3 DNA: TGTGCCAGCAGTGCCCAGGGGGCGTTAAGAGGTTACACCTTC. This translates into CASSAQGALRGYTF.

The table lists this clonotype with a few counts. V is TRBV5-1 and J is TRBJ1-2, with D perhaps matching TRBD1 (5 bases). This CDR3 comprises 15 residues. From germline, CDR1 is SGHRS and CDR2 YFSETQ. V shed 4 bases and J shed 8 bases, with 21 bases lying between them. The CDR3 DNA follows: TGCGCCAGCAGCCCCTCAACCGTGGAGGGGAACGGCTACACCTTC. Translating gives CASSPSTVEGNGYTF. The variable domain in full, with the rest retrieved from reference TRBV5-1 and TRBJ1-2, is KAGVTQTPRYLIKTRGQQVTLSCSPISGHRSVSWYQQTPGQGLQFLFEYFSETQRNKGNFPGRFSGRQFSNSRSEMNVSTLELGDSALYLCASSPSTVEGNGYTFGSGTRLTVV.

The J gene is TRBJ1-2, the V gene TRBV12-3 or TRBV12-4; a possible D gene is TRBD1 (5 bases). The germline V and J ends were trimmed by 7 bases and 5 bases, with 14 bases remaining between them. The CDR3 loop spans 13 amino acids. The CDR3 bases are TGTGCCAGCACCCTTGGGACTGGTTATGGCTACACCTTC. Its protein product is CASTLGTGYGYTF.

This clonotype was seen more than once but under ten times. Mismatch with germline at one junction end may stem from a read error. This chain uses TRBV11-3 with TRBJ2-3; 8 nucleotides line up with TRBD2. The CDR3 has 16 amino acids. The V gene's germline CDR1 is SGHNT and CDR2 YENEEA. CDR3 protein: CASSLGVWTSKDTQYF. The CDR3 nucleotides are TGTGCCAGCAGCTTAGGTGTATGGACTAGCAAAGATACGCAGTATTTT.

The sample holds a few counts of this clonotype. The chain has TRBV20-1 and TRBJ2-6, with 8 bases that match TRBD1. The CDR3 has 19 residues. The V gene's germline CDR1 is DFQATT and CDR2 SNEGSKA (reference sequence). V lost 6 bases to trimming and J lost 2 bases; unmatched junction nucleotides: 18. The CDR3 coding sequence is TGCAGTGCCACCACCAACGCGGGCAGGGGGCTAACTGGGGCCAACGTCCTGACTTTC. As protein: CSATTNAGRGLTGANVLTF.

This chain links TRBV7-9 with TRBJ2-1; D is ambiguous. Germline CDR1 reads SEHNR; CDR2 reads FQNEAQ (reference sequence). V was shortened by 7 bases and J by 6 bases, with 10 bases between the two germline ends. This CDR3 spans 12 amino acids. The DNA of the CDR3 is TGTGCCAGCAATCATGATGCCAATGAGCAGTTCTTC. Its protein product is CASNHDANEQFF.